The rows below give T cell receptor beta chains drawn from one sample of a study of T cells in Graves' hyperthyroidism and ophthalmopathy. TCRdb reprocessed the multiplex PCR reads with MiXCR, giving one entry per CDR3 protein. Of about 360,000 distinct CDR3 sequences listed, 25% are singletons. The material sequenced was blood. These receptors all come from a man aged 50 to 59 with Graves' hyperthyroidism. Each CDR3 is given with its conserved first and last residue. D genes are given only for firm matches. The size field is filled for only some rows; it gives once, few, many or a size class.

D,length,V,size,J,DNA,CDR3
NA,14,TRBV12-3/TRBV12-4,NA,TRBJ2-7,TGTGCCAGCAGTTTATGGAGACAGCTCTACGAGCAGTACTTC,CASSLWRQLYEQYF
NA,11,TRBV19,NA,TRBJ1-5,TGTGCCAGCCTAAGGGACCAGCCCCAGCATTTT,CASLRDQPQHF
TRBD1,13,TRBV9,few,TRBJ2-3,TGTGCCAGCAGCGCAGGGACAGCAGATACGCAGTATTTT,CASSAGTADTQYF
NA,14,TRBV12-3/TRBV12-4,few,TRBJ2-2,TGTGCCAGCAGTCTGGACAGAATCACCGGGGAGCTGTTTTTT,CASSLDRITGELFF
TRBD2,13,TRBV6-6,many,TRBJ2-1,TGTGCCAGCAGTTACTCTCAGGGCGGGGGGCAGTTCTTC,CASSYSQGGGQFF
TRBD1,14,TRBV5-1,few,TRBJ1-1,TGCGCCAGCAGCGCGACAGGGGGGCCACCTGAAGCTTTCTTT,CASSATGGPPEAFF
NA,13,TRBV12-3/TRBV12-4,many,TRBJ2-7,TGTGCCAGCAGCCGGGGGGCCTCCTACGAGCAGTACTTC,CASSRGASYEQYF
TRBD1,13,TRBV12-3/TRBV12-4,NA,TRBJ2-7,TGTGCCAGCACCATAACAGGGGCCTACGAGCAGTACTTC,CASTITGAYEQYF
NA,13,TRBV20-1,NA,TRBJ1-2,TGCAGTGCTAGGAGTGGGGGTAACTATGGCTACACCTTC,CSARSGGNYGYTF
NA,13,TRBV6-1,NA,TRBJ2-5,NA,CASRGGFLETQYF
NA,11,TRBV5-1,many,TRBJ2-3,TGCGCCAGCAGGTATACAGATACGCAGTATTTT,CASRYTDTQYF
TRBD2,15,TRBV20-1,many,TRBJ2-1,TGCAGTGCTAGAGGACAGAAGCGGGAGGGGTTGGGGCAGTTCTTC,CSARGQKREGLGQFF
NA,14,TRBV7-2,NA,TRBJ2-5,TGTGCCAGCAGCCAGTTTCGGGCGGAGGAGACCCAGTACTTC,CASSQFRAEETQYF
TRBD2,16,TRBV3-1,few,TRBJ2-3,TGTGCCAGCAGCCAATGGGGACTAGCGGGATTGGATACGCAGTATTTT,CASSQWGLAGLDTQYF
TRBD1,14,TRBV12-3/TRBV12-4,few,TRBJ2-7,TGTGCCAGCAGTTTTAAGGACAGGGCGGGCGAGCAGTACTTC,CASSFKDRAGEQYF
NA,12,TRBV30,few,TRBJ2-1,TGTGCCTGGAGTGACACATACAATGAGCAGTTCTTC,CAWSDTYNEQFF
NA,13,TRBV5-1,NA,TRBJ2-5,TGCGCCAGCAGCTTGGATAAGGCAGAGACCCAGTACTTC,CASSLDKAETQYF
NA,16,TRBV2,many,TRBJ2-4,TGTGCCAGCATCGAATTTGGGGGTGCAGCCAAAAACATTCAGTACTTC,CASIEFGGAAKNIQYF
NA,16,TRBV13,NA,TRBJ2-3,TGTGCCAGCAGCCCCTGGAATGAGGGGGGAACAGATACGCAGTATTTT,CASSPWNEGGTDTQYF
TRBD1,13,TRBV29-1,many,TRBJ1-1,TGCAGCGTTGAAGCCCAGACAGGGGGGGAAGCTTTCTTT,CSVEAQTGGEAFF
TRBD2,15,TRBV6-5,few,TRBJ2-1,TGTGCCAGCGGGAGAGCGGGGCCCTCCTACAATGAGCAGTTCTTC,CASGRAGPSYNEQFF
NA,12,TRBV2,many,TRBJ2-5,TGTGCCAGCAGTGACACCGTGGAGACCCAGTACTTC,CASSDTVETQYF
NA,16,TRBV4-1,NA,TRBJ2-2,TGCGCCAGCAGCCACCGGGACTTCGCGAACACCGGGGAGCTGTTTTTT,CASSHRDFANTGELFF
TRBD1,16,TRBV28,NA,TRBJ1-3,TGTGCCAGCAGTTTCCCGGACAGGGCCTCTGGAAACACCATATATTTT,CASSFPDRASGNTIYF
NA,14,TRBV15,NA,TRBJ2-3,TGTGCCACCAGCAGAGACCGGGATCGGGACACGCAGTATTTT,CATSRDRDRDTQYF